Presented here are 21 T cell receptor beta chains from one specimen sequenced in a study of graft-versus-host responses after intestinal transplantation. The repertoire was sequenced with immunoSEQ multiplex PCR; TCRdb's copy has only in-frame clones and lacks some. The sample includes some 10,000 clones, approximately 31% of them seen just once. The starting material was alloreactive CD4+ T cells from a mixed lymphocyte reaction culture, obtained before transplantation. Documented subset: CFSE-low proliferating T cells sorted from roughly 6-day pre-transplant mixed lymphocyte reaction (GvH or HvG direction). These receptor sequences come from a human patient who was an organ donor for intestinal transplantation.

The sample holds a few counts of this clone. The rearrangement joins TRBV5-4 to TRBJ2-5; maybe TRBD2 (5 bases). Trimming pared 1 base from V and 5 bases from J, leaving 18 bases between. Germline V gene lookup returns CDR1 SGHNT and CDR2 YYREEE (reference sequence). The CDR3 covers 16 residues. The CDR3 is CASSLSSSLSGETQYF. DNA for the CDR3: TGTGCCAGCAGCTTGAGCTCTAGCCTTTCTGGGGAGACCCAGTACTTC.

The chain is built from TRBV7-3 and TRBJ1-2, with 10 nucleotides matching TRBD1. Trimming at V came to 3 bases and at J to 6 bases, leaving 7 bases not matched to a gene. This CDR3 is built from 15 residues. Germline lookup yields CDR1 SGHTA and CDR2 FQGTGA. This CDR3 is CASSLTRTGGNGYTF. Written as DNA, the CDR3 is TGTGCCAGCAGCTTGACACGGACAGGGGGTAATGGCTACACCTTC. Based on the CDR3 plus reference TRBV7-3 and TRBJ1-2, the full variable domain is GAGVSQTPSNKVTEKGKYVELRCDPISGHTALYWYRQSLGQGPEFLIYFQGTGAADDSGLPNDRFFAVRPEGSVSTLKIQRTERGDSAVYLCASSLTRTGGNGYTFGSGTRLTVV.

This chain links TRBV5-5 with TRBJ2-5, with D unresolved. The assigned J gene may be wrong: the sequence end matches TRBJ2-7 better. CDR3 size: 12 residues. Germline V CDR1 and CDR2: SGHKS, YYEKEE (reference sequence). The CDR3 protein is CASSLFSYEQYF. DNA for the CDR3: TGTGCCAGCAGCTTGTTCTCATACGAGCAGTACTTC.

This chain joins TRBV18 and TRBJ1-2; no definite D call. The CDR3 has 15 amino acids. Germline values: CDR1 KGHSH, CDR2 LQKENI. V dropped 5 bases and J dropped 7 bases, with 20 bases sitting between them. CDR3 DNA sequence: TGTGCCAGCTCATCCGATCTGTGGGTGACGGGTGGCTACACCTTC. Translating it yields CASSSDLWVTGGYTF.

The chain uses TRBV19 and TRBJ2-1; no firm D call. Germline V gene data show CDR1 as LNHDA and CDR2 as SQIVND (reference sequence). The CDR3 extends over 15 amino acids. V was pared by 5 bases and J by 6 bases, with 17 bases between. CDR3 region: CASSLNPGRINEQFF. For the CDR3, the DNA is TGTGCCAGTAGTTTGAACCCAGGTAGAATCAATGAGCAGTTCTTC.

This clone was detected a few times. The chain joins TRBV27 to TRBJ2-7; the match to TRBD1 covers 10 bases. Germline CDR1 reads MNHEY; CDR2 reads SMNVEV (reference sequence). Losses at the gene ends were 3 bases for V and 6 bases for J; bases not matched to a gene: 8. The CDR3 sequence is 15 residues long. CDR3 sequence (DNA): TGTGCCAGCAGTTTTTCTTCCGGGACAGGGGCCGAGCAGTACTTC. Translating gives CASSFSSGTGAEQYF.

The chain joins TRBV7-9 to TRBJ2-1, with D perhaps matching TRBD2 (5 bases). Per germline, CDR1 SEHNR and CDR2 FQNEAQ (reference sequence). Trimming shortened V by 0 bases and J by 5 bases, and 23 bases separated the two germline ends. The CDR3 sequence is 19 residues long. The CDR3 reads CASSLAPGSRASSHNEQFF. The CDR3 coding sequence is TGTGCCAGCAGCTTAGCCCCGGGATCGCGGGCGAGCTCTCACAATGAGCAGTTCTTC.

The chain is built from TRBV14 and TRBJ2-3; 9 nucleotides align to TRBD2. Germline trimming cut 4 bases from V and 7 bases from J; bases unmatched to any gene: 6. The CDR3 sequence is 14 residues long. Germline loops: CDR1 SGHDN, CDR2 FVKESK. CDR3 in DNA: TGTGCCAGCAGCCCGCGGGCGGGGGGGAATACGCAGTATTTT. Its translation: CASSPRAGGNTQYF.

This clone was counted only a few times. This chain uses TRBV5-1 with TRBJ1-2; no reliable D call. The length of the CDR3 is 13 residues. The V gene lost 6 bases and the J gene lost 4 bases, with 13 bases spanning the gap. CDR1 is SGHRS, CDR2 YFSETQ, per germline. CDR3 nucleotide sequence: TGCGCCAGCACCCCGGGAGGCTTCTATGGCTACACCTTC. It encodes CASTPGGFYGYTF.

This clone has just a few counts. J is TRBJ2-7 and V is TRBV6-1; 7 nucleotides match TRBD1. The germline gives CDR1 MNHNS, CDR2 SASEGT. The V segment lost 6 bases and the J segment 6 bases; nucleotides outside the gene matches: 14. The CDR3 has 15 amino acids. Written as DNA, the CDR3 is TGTGCCAGCAGAGTCCTAGACAGGGATGCGGGCGAGCAGTACTTC. Its translation is CASRVLDRDAGEQYF.

The chain recombines TRBV4-1 with TRBJ2-3, with 10 positions matching TRBD2. J gave up 3 bases and V 1 base, and 13 bases lay outside the gene matches. The CDR3 covers 19 residues. Germline V lookup: CDR1 MGHRA, CDR2 YSYEKL. The CDR3 nucleotides are TGCGCCAGCAGCCAAGGGGCCAGCGGGGGGGCCGTGAAGACAGATACGCAGTATTTT. Its protein product is CASSQGASGGAVKTDTQYF.

The CDR3 sequence: CASSLGLSQETQYF. CDR3 nucleotide sequence: TGTGCCAGCAGCTTGGGACTCTCTCAAGAGACCCAGTACTTC. The chain recombines TRBV5-6 with TRBJ2-5; D remains unclear. This CDR3 is 14 amino acids long. Trimming removed 0 bases from V and 2 bases from J, with 8 bases in between. In germline, CDR1 is SGHDT, CDR2 YYEEEE. Supplemented by reference TRBV5-6 and TRBJ2-5, the full variable domain reads DAGVTQSPTHLIKTRGQQVTLRCSPKSGHDTVSWYQQALGQGPQFIFQYYEEEERQRGNFPDRFSGHQFPNYSSELNVNALLLGDSALYLCASSLGLSQETQYFGPGTRLLVL.

By frequency in the sample, this clone is medium-sized. J is TRBJ1-2 and V is TRBV7-2; possibly TRBD1 for D (5 bases). This CDR3 comprises 13 residues. Germline assignment: CDR1 SGHTA and CDR2 FQGNSA. The V end was cut by 0 bases, the J end by 8 bases, with 10 bases between. CDR3 bases: TGTGCCAGCAGCTTAGCGGGGGGGACCGGCTACACCTTC. As protein: CASSLAGGTGYTF.

The rearrangement links TRBV4-2 to TRBJ2-1, with a weak D call TRBD1 (8 bases). Germline-derived CDR1 and CDR2 are LGHNA and YNFKEQ. The CDR3 spans 16 residues. V dropped 4 bases and J dropped 1 base, with 14 bases sitting between them. DNA of the CDR3: TGTGCCAGCAGCCGAACAGGGGGGGTTTCCTACAATGAGCAGTTCTTC. It yields the protein CASSRTGGVSYNEQFF.

The CDR3, as DNA: TGTGCCAGCTCACCACCGAGGGGACAACAGTACACCGGGGAGCTGTTTTTT. Translating it yields CASSPPRGQQYTGELFF. The chain has TRBV18 and TRBJ2-2; D perhaps matches TRBD1 (6 bases). There are 17 residues in the CDR3. Germline CDR1 is KGHSH and CDR2 is LQKENI. Trimming stripped 0 bases from V and 3 bases from J, with 14 bases between.

The rearrangement links TRBV5-1 to TRBJ2-5; tentative D call: TRBD2 (5 bases). Per germline, CDR1 SGHRS and CDR2 YFSETQ. V was trimmed by 5 bases and J by 5 bases, leaving 10 bases between them. This CDR3 contains 12 residues. CDR3: CASRLGSETQYF. In nucleotides, the CDR3 is TGCGCCAGCAGACTAGGGTCTGAGACCCAGTACTTC.

The chain employs TRBV27 and TRBJ2-7, with 7 bases that match TRBD1. The CDR3 extends over 14 amino acids. V trimming: 6 bases; J trimming: 2 bases; junction bases outside the gene matches: 7. The germline V gene encodes CDR1 MNHEY and CDR2 SMNVEV (reference sequence). The CDR3 region has the DNA TGTGCCAGCAGGGGATACAGGGGCACCTACGAGCAGTACTTC. It codes for CASRGYRGTYEQYF.

This clone has more than one count but fewer than ten. This chain uses TRBV28 with TRBJ1-2; D call uncertain. There are 13 residues in the CDR3. Germline loops: CDR1 MDHEN, CDR2 SYDVKM. Trimming pared 5 bases from V and 8 bases from J, leaving 15 bases between. CDR3 nucleotides: TGTGCCAGCAGTGGTCCAGGTCCCTACGGCTACACCTTC. Amino acid sequence: CASSGPGPYGYTF.

This clone was seen only a few times. The chain is built from TRBV4-1 and TRBJ1-6; D is perhaps TRBD1 (5 bases). V lost 7 bases and J lost 6, with 16 bases in between. The CDR3 has 15 amino acids. Germline V lookup: CDR1 MGHRA, CDR2 YSYEKL. Here the CDR3 DNA reads TGCGCCAGCAAATCGGGGGTGGACATTAATTCACCCCTCCACTTT. Its protein product is CASKSGVDINSPLHF.

This clone rates as medium-sized (0.01 to 0.1%). The V call is TRBV18, the J call TRBJ2-7, with TRBD2 identical over 10 bases. The trim removed 6 bases at V and 3 bases at J, leaving 5 bases unmatched. Per the germline V gene, CDR1 is KGHSH and CDR2 is LQKENI. The CDR3 is 14 residues long. The CDR3, as DNA: TGTGCCAGCTCGCAGCGGGGGGGGGTCTACGAGCAGTACTTC. As protein: CASSQRGGVYEQYF.

This clone is medium-sized within its sample. The V call is TRBV18, the J call TRBJ1-6; 10 bases map to TRBD1. J lost 8 bases, V lost 1 base, and 2 bases had no gene match. CDR1 is KGHSH and CDR2 is LQKENI in the germline V gene. The CDR3 covers 15 residues. The chain's CDR3 is CASSPLGTGDSPLHF. The CDR3 DNA sequence: TGTGCCAGCTCACCACTTGGGACAGGGGATTCACCCCTCCACTTT.